The present T cell receptor beta chain was sequenced within a study of early T cells in non-severe SARS-CoV-2 infection (dated by TCRdb to the early 2020s). About the full investigation: Because TCR sequencing was done on bulk RNA from unsorted whole blood, the alpha and beta chains could not be paired. Findings and caveats that apply to the study as a whole: VDJdb matching was skewed toward anti-spike CD8 responses and likely underestimated virus-specific expansions, missing private and CD4 specificities.

The study was a case-control design nested within a healthcare worker cohort in London, UK, with weekly nasopharyngeal swab PCR tests and blood sampling. Healthcare workers were recruited during the week of the UK lockdown, between 23 and 31 March 2020, and followed weekly for up to about 15 weeks. V and J are truncated by 7 bases and 2 bases respectively, leaving an intervening sequence of 12 bases. From the cysteine through the phenylalanine, the CDR3 covers 13 amino acids. The entry retains the CDR3 DNA only, 39 bases that are in frame from base 1. This clonotype was seen ten or more times. Its antigen is not yet known. It has no much larger one-base neighbor in the sample; base qualities were not kept. The method behind the library was 5' RACE. Data came from a NextSeq 500. Unique molecular identifiers were attached to individual cDNA molecules in the TCR library protocol so that sequencing error and PCR bias could be corrected. Both TCR alpha and beta chains were sequenced, and tight co-correlation was observed between alpha and beta sequence abundances in each sample. From the authors' description of their analysis: V gene, J gene and CDR3 annotation of TCR sequences was performed with Decombinator V4. Expanded TCRs were defined as changing significantly between any two time points under a Poisson model with p below 0.0001. TCR abundances were normalised to the total number of TCRs sequenced in each sample and reported as counts per million. MAIT TCRs were defined by TRAV1-2 paired with TRAJ12, TRAJ20 or TRAJ33, and iNKT TCRs by TRAV10 paired with TRAJ18. VDJdb, accessed 1 November 2021, was searched for CMV, EBV and SARS-CoV-2 annotated TCRs, excluding TCRs annotated for multiple antigens. TCRdb ran its own pipeline on the public reads, namely fastp trimming at Q25 and MiXCR clone calling, and kept in-frame beta chains. One record per CDR3 amino acid sequence lists the most common genes and DNA. The V and J calls follow TCRdb's processing rather than the paper's. The sample has tens of thousands of distinct CDR3 sequences on record, around 13% of them singletons. The top ten constitute approximately 4.4% of the sample.

The TCR was taken from an adult who was a healthcare worker with PCR-confirmed SARS-CoV-2 infection or an uninfected control (not recorded which). Specimen: whole blood. The chain employs TRBV12-3 or TRBV12-4 and TRBJ2-7; the D gene is possibly TRBD1 or TRBD2, each agreeing over 5 bases. CDR3 protein: CASIRDPPYEQYF. The sequenced DNA is TGTGCCAGCATCCGGGACCCACCCTACGAGCAGTACTTC.